One sample yielded the 9 T cell receptor beta chains listed below, sequenced in a study of blood T cell repertoires in COVID-19. The assay was immunoSEQ multiplex PCR, and TCRdb's table has in-frame clones only and misses some. The data contain some 260,000 clones, around nine tenths of them singletons. The sequenced sample consisted of peripheral blood. These receptor sequences come from a man aged 18 to 30 with active or convalescent COVID-19.

The chain has TRBV12-5 and TRBJ1-2; perhaps TRBD1 as D (5 bases). Germline loops: CDR1 LGHNT, CDR2 FRNRAP. The CDR3 has 14 amino acids. Between the trimmed V and J ends, which lost 3 bases and 8 bases, there was a span of 16 bases. The CDR3 reads CASGFVRGERGYTF. The CDR3, as DNA: TGTGCTAGTGGTTTCGTCCGGGGGGAAAGGGGCTACACCTTC.

CDR3 sequence: CASSLGSGGRYIQYF. CDR3 nucleotides: TGTGCCAGCAGCTTAGGGAGCGGGGGAAGGTACATTCAGTACTTC. The chain couples TRBV7-3 to TRBJ2-4; 8 bases match TRBD2. Per germline, CDR1 SGHTA and CDR2 FQGTGA. CDR3 length: 15 residues. The ends lost 2 bases at V and 8 bases at J; junction bases unmatched: 8.

This chain joins TRBV5-4 and TRBJ2-5, with 11 bases fitting TRBD2. Germline values: CDR1 SGHNT, CDR2 YYREEE (reference sequence). V shed 1 base, J shed 4 bases, and the junction held 3 bases outside the gene matches. The CDR3 extends over 15 amino acids. The CDR3 protein is CASSLPGTSGETQYF. DNA of the CDR3: TGTGCCAGCAGCTTGCCCGGGACTAGCGGAGAGACCCAGTACTTC.

The CDR3 nucleotides are TGTGCCAGCAGTCCTGGGACTAGCGGGAATGAGCAGTTCTTC. Translated, it gives CASSPGTSGNEQFF. The rearrangement links TRBV6-4 to TRBJ2-1, with TRBD2 matching 12 bases. CDR3 size: 14 residues. V lost 5 bases, J lost 7 bases, and 3 bases stayed unmatched. CDR1 MRHNA and CDR2 SNTAGT come from the germline V gene.

V gene TRBV6-5 combines with J gene TRBJ2-7; TRBD1 aligns across 8 bases. Germline loops: CDR1 MNHEY, CDR2 SVGAGI. The CDR3 loop spans 13 amino acids. Trimming at V came to 5 bases and at J to 5 bases, leaving 5 bases not matched to a gene. CDR3 amino acids: CASSPGQGHEQYF. The CDR3 DNA is TGTGCCAGCAGTCCCGGACAGGGCCACGAGCAGTACTTC.

The J gene is TRBJ2-5, the V gene TRBV24-1; no firm D call. This CDR3 has 15 residues. CDR1 is KGHDR and CDR2 is SFDVKD in the germline V gene. The V and J ends lost 2 bases and 0 bases respectively, with 9 bases between them. CDR3 residues: CATSDSTRDQETQYF. Written as DNA, the CDR3 is TGTGCCACCAGTGATTCTACACGGGACCAAGAGACCCAGTACTTC.

This clone was counted a few times. The chain links TRBV29-1 to TRBJ1-2; D remains unclear. V lost 5 bases and J lost 3, with 13 bases in between. The V gene's germline CDR1 is SQVTM and CDR2 ANQGSEA. The CDR3 length is 13 residues. The CDR3 loop reads CSVPPSIDYGYTF. The DNA for the CDR3 is TGCAGCGTTCCTCCTTCTATTGACTATGGCTACACCTTC.

CDR3 DNA: TGTGCCAGCAGTCATGTTGCGGGGACCGATTCACCCCTCCACTTT. Encoded protein: CASSHVAGTDSPLHF. The chain recombines TRBV6-6 with TRBJ1-6; D is possibly TRBD1 (5 bases). The length of the CDR3 is 15 residues. V lost 5 bases and J lost 8, with 16 bases in between. Germline CDR1 MNHNY, CDR2 SVGAGI (reference sequence).

V gene TRBV7-2 combines with J gene TRBJ2-7; 9 positions agree with TRBD2. V shed 1 base and J 3 bases; nucleotides not matched to a gene: 4. Per germline, CDR1 SGHTA and CDR2 FQGNSA. The CDR3 sequence is 15 residues long. In nucleotides, the CDR3 is TGTGCCAGCAGCTTAGATGCGACTAGCGGCTACGAGCAGTACTTC. Translating gives CASSLDATSGYEQYF.